This TCR beta chain originates from a study of blood T cell repertoires in COVID-19. Study information: From T cells, B-cell-depleted T cells, or PBMCs came the material, which was cDNA or gDNA.

Germline CDR1 is SGHTA and CDR2 is FQGNSA. V dropped 5 bases and J dropped 15; count of bases not matched to a gene: 7. CDR3 length: 11 residues. In the original workflow: Cell counts per sample came from amplifying reference gene primers. The data were produced by immunoSEQ multiplex PCR, yet TCRdb's version contains in-frame clones alone and is incomplete. V, J and clone size reflect that table, while D and trimming were determined from the DNA. Of 130,000 or so clones listed, approximately 90% were seen once; the top ten hold about 1.6%. The rearrangement joins TRBV7-2 to TRBJ2-1; 7 bases line up with TRBD1. This receptor was taken from a human donor in a cohort sampled during active COVID-19. What was sequenced was peripheral blood. CDR3 in DNA: TGTGCCAGCAGCGTGCAGGGGGTAAGGTTCTTC. Its protein product is CASSVQGVRFF.